Each of the 17 T cell receptor beta chains below was sequenced from the same sample in a study of glioma-infiltrating T cells. Amplification of TCR alpha and beta CDR3 regions from RNA used iRepertoire nested multiplex PCR. TCRdb processed the multiplex PCR reads anew with MiXCR; each CDR3 protein has one entry. This table holds about 110,000 distinct CDR3 sequences, around 25% found once. The sample taken for sequencing was glioma tissue, nonneoplastic brain tissue, or PBMCs (not recorded which). These receptors were obtained from a human donor with low-grade glioma or glioblastoma, undergoing nonglioma brain surgery, or in good health (not recorded which).

With regard to this clonotype: Being one base from a much bigger clone, this may be a read error. The CDR3 reads CASGSSQGTQYF. The CDR3 bases are TGTGCCAGCGGAAGCTCTCAAGGGACCCAGTACTTC. The rearrangement uses TRBV2 and TRBJ2-5; D remains unclear. Per germline, CDR1 SNHLY and CDR2 FYNNEI. The CDR3 has 12 residues.

The chain uses TRBV19 and TRBJ2-1; 9 bases line up with TRBD2. Germline values: CDR1 LNHDA, CDR2 SQIVND (reference sequence). With 6 bases clipped from V and 5 bases from J, the junction kept 14 bases outside the gene matches. CDR3 length equals 17 residues. Here the CDR3 reads CASRALAGTKYNNEQFF. CDR3 DNA: TGTGCCAGTAGAGCGCTAGCGGGGACGAAGTATAACAATGAGCAGTTCTTC.

In its sample, this clonotype was seen many times. The chain has TRBV27 and TRBJ1-1; no firm D call. CDR3 length: 15 residues. Trimming stripped 2 bases from V and 1 base from J, with 11 bases between. Germline V CDR1 and CDR2: MNHEY, SMNVEV (reference sequence). This CDR3 is CASSLRRERNTEAFF. DNA for the CDR3: TGTGCCAGCAGTTTAAGGAGGGAGAGGAACACTGAAGCTTTCTTT.

This clonotype was detected a few times. V usage is TRBV29-1 and J usage is TRBJ2-1; 12 bases are shared with TRBD2. The V gene's germline CDR1 is SQVTM and CDR2 ANQGSEA. The junction had 4 bases not matched to a gene; V was cut back by 7 bases and J by 6 bases. This CDR3 region has 13 residues. Here the CDR3 DNA reads TGCAGCGAGACTAGCGGGAGTGTCAATGAGCAGTTCTTC. The encoded protein is CSETSGSVNEQFF.

The table lists this clonotype with many counts. The chain uses TRBV6-4 and TRBJ2-2, with 9 bases that match TRBD2. V was clipped by 8 bases and J by 1 base; unmatched bases: 5. CDR1 and CDR2 from the germline V gene are MRHNA and SNTAGT. This CDR3 has 15 residues. The CDR3 here is CASRSGRRNTGELFF. CDR3 DNA: TGTGCCAGCCGGAGCGGGAGGCGGAACACCGGGGAGCTGTTTTTT.

V gene TRBV7-9 combines with J gene TRBJ1-6; a possible D gene is TRBD1 (5 bases). The CDR3 is 13 amino acids. The germline gives CDR1 SEHNR, CDR2 FQNEAQ (reference sequence). With 1 base removed from V and 9 bases from J, the gap between germline ends came to 7 bases. The CDR3 spells CASSLEGTSPLHF. In nucleotides, the CDR3 is TGTGCCAGCAGCTTAGAGGGGACTTCACCCCTCCACTTT.

This clonotype was seen many times. The chain couples TRBV29-1 to TRBJ1-3; D remains unclear. Between the trimmed V and J ends, which lost 5 bases and 4 bases, there was a span of 12 bases. The germline V gene has CDR1 SQVTM and CDR2 ANQGSEA. The CDR3 runs 13 residues. The DNA for the CDR3 is TGCAGCGTTCAGGTGGCAGCCGGAAACACCATATATTTT. As protein: CSVQVAAGNTIYF.

With respect to this clonotype: This may arise from a read error, as a much more abundant clone is one base away. The V gene is TRBV6-6, the J gene TRBJ1-2; 7 positions match TRBD1. CDR1 is MNHNY and CDR2 is SVGAGI in the germline V gene (reference sequence). The CDR3 is 15 amino acids. The CDR3 nucleotides are TGTGCCAGCAGTTTAGTTTATACAGGGGCCTATGGCCACACCTTC. Translated, it gives CASSLVYTGAYGHTF.

About this clonotype: Just one base apart from a much larger clone, this may be a read error. V usage is TRBV4-2 and J usage is TRBJ1-6; a possible D gene is TRBD1 (5 bases). This CDR3 contains 18 residues. Germline V CDR1 and CDR2: LGHNA, YNFKEQ. Between the trimmed V and J ends, which lost 6 bases and 0 bases, there was a span of 18 bases. The CDR3 nucleotides are TGTGCCAGCAGACCTGGGGCTTCCGTTAGCTCCTATAATTCACCCCTCCACTTT. Translated, it gives CASRPGASVSSYNSPLHF.

This clonotype was picked up many times. The CDR3 sequence: CASSLTGVRTDTQYF. CDR3 in DNA: TGTGCCAGCAGCCTGACAGGGGTTCGCACAGATACGCAGTATTTT. This sequence joins TRBV6-2 or TRBV6-3 and TRBJ2-3; 8 bases map to TRBD1. V lost 6 bases and J lost 1; bases outside the gene matches: 6. Germline CDR1 reads MNHEY; CDR2 reads SVGEGT. This CDR3 has 15 amino acids.

The table lists this clonotype with many counts. This chain joins TRBV4-1 and TRBJ1-5; D uncertain. This CDR3 spans 18 amino acids. The V end lost 0 bases, the J end lost 3 bases, and 18 bases lay between the germline ends. Per germline, CDR1 MGHRA and CDR2 YSYEKL. The CDR3 nucleotides are TGCGCCAGCAGCCAAGATGGTCGAGCCCCACGGGACAATCAGCCCCAGCATTTT. Protein product: CASSQDGRAPRDNQPQHF.

In regard to this clonotype: A much larger clone lies one base from this, so it may be a read error. CDR3 DNA sequence: TGCAGAGTCGCAGACAGGGGTAATGAAAAACTGTTTTTT. Translating gives CRVADRGNEKLFF. This chain joins TRBV29-1 and TRBJ1-4, with 8 nucleotides matching TRBD1. CDR3 length: 13 amino acids. CDR1 is SQVTM, CDR2 ANQGSEA, per germline.

This clonotype was observed many times. The chain is built from TRBV6-2 or TRBV6-3 and TRBJ2-7; TRBD1 agrees at 9 bases. J was trimmed by 0 bases and V by 1 base; bases with no gene match: 1. CDR3 size: 15 residues. Germline V gives CDR1 MNHEY, CDR2 SVGEGT. The CDR3 nucleotides are TGTGCCAGCAGTTACTTGGGACAGGGCTCCTACGAGCAGTACTTC. Protein: CASSYLGQGSYEQYF.

This clonotype occurred many times. The rearrangement uses TRBV6-1 and TRBJ1-5; D is possibly TRBD1 (6 bases). From germline, CDR1 is MNHNS and CDR2 SASEGT. This CDR3 spans 17 amino acids. Deletions cut 0 bases from V and 4 bases from J, with 16 bases between. CDR3 DNA: TGTGCCAGCAGTGAAGCGCTTGGAAGGGGGGGAAATCAGCCCCAGCATTTT. It translates to CASSEALGRGGNQPQHF.

This clonotype has ten or more counts. The chain has TRBV6-2 or TRBV6-3 and TRBJ2-6, with TRBD2 matching 8 bases. CDR3 length: 14 residues. Trimming at V came to 8 bases and at J to 11 bases, leaving 11 bases not matched to a gene. Germline V CDR1 and CDR2: MNHEY, SVGEGT. This chain's CDR3 is CASQRILAAYVLTF. The CDR3 region has the DNA TGTGCCAGCCAACGAATACTAGCGGCATACGTCCTGACTTTC.

Many counts were recorded for this clonotype. V gene TRBV5-4 combines with J gene TRBJ1-1; no firm D call. V lost 3 bases to trimming and J lost 4 bases, with 10 bases between them. The CDR3 length is 13 residues. Germline V gene lookup returns CDR1 SGHNT and CDR2 YYREEE (reference sequence). The CDR3 DNA sequence: TGTGCCAGCAGCTCTTTGGGAACCACTGAAGCTTTCTTT. Its protein product is CASSSLGTTEAFF.

In the case of this clonotype: A read error may explain this, as a much larger clone is one base away. The chain employs TRBV18 and TRBJ2-1, with no clear D. CDR1 is KGHSH, CDR2 LQKENI, per germline. The CDR3 runs 15 residues. CDR3 coding DNA: TGTGCCAGCTCACCAACGGGCCTCACCTACAATGAGGAGTTCTTC. This sequence encodes CASSPTGLTYNEEFF.